The T cell receptor beta chain described here comes from a study of blood T cell repertoires in COVID-19. Here immunoSEQ multiplex PCR was the method, and the copy in TCRdb shows in-frame clones only, minus some. The table has fewer than 130,000 clones, approximately 67% seen once. Germline assignment: CDR1 SQVTM and CDR2 ANQGSEA. J lost 10 bases, V lost 6 bases, and 7 bases had no gene match. The CDR3 runs to 14 residues. The chain couples TRBV29-1 to TRBJ1-6; TRBD1 matches at 12 bases. Source material: peripheral blood. The receptor was isolated from a woman aged 55 to 70 with acute or convalescent COVID-19. The CDR3 sequence: CSVRDRGQESPLHF. The CDR3 coding sequence is TGCAGCGTCCGGGACAGGGGGCAAGAATCACCCCTCCACTTT.